This T cell receptor beta chain was sequenced during a study of early T cells in non-severe SARS-CoV-2 infection. Study-level information: The input, bulk RNA from unsorted whole blood, was sequenced, and chains were unpaired.

Individual cDNA molecules received unique molecular identifiers. Each CDR3 protein is one row after TCRdb ran MiXCR on the 5' RACE reads. The data contain under 95,000 distinct CDR3 sequences, 10% to 15% of them singletons. The CDR3 spans 17 residues. The V gene lost 3 bases and the J gene lost 0 bases, with 14 bases spanning the gap. This clonotype has only a few counts. Its antigen is currently unknown. The study, taken as a whole, reports: Private and CD4 specificities were missed by VDJdb matching, skewed to anti-spike CD8.

Sequenced: whole blood. The V gene is TRBV12-3 or TRBV12-4, the J gene TRBJ1-4; no clear D. The TCR sequence derives from an adult who was a healthcare worker with PCR-confirmed SARS-CoV-2 infection or an uninfected control (not recorded which). The CDR3 loop is CASSFSISQTTNEKLFF. The CDR3, as DNA: TGTGCCAGCAGTTTTTCGATATCACAGACAACTAATGAAAAACTGTTTTTT.